One T cell receptor beta chain is described in this entry. Its antigen is not known. CDR3 and TCR beta VDJ profiling relied on a genomic DNA template. TCRdb reprocessed the reads with MiXCR, giving one entry per CDR3 protein. The table shows about 110,000 distinct CDR3 sequences, with 50% to 65% occurring only once. This specimen belongs to a study of CD8+CD57+ T cells in acquired aplastic anemia. Study at large: Sorted CD4+ and CD8+ cells yielded DNA averaging around 3 ug. CD4+ cells from healthy donors averaged about 10 million reads. General observations from the study: Around 30 sequences, all CD8+ CDR3, were shared between patients and controls. With respect to CD8+ Simpson's diversity, patients and controls did not differ significantly.

In germline, CDR1 is LNHDA, CDR2 SQIVND (reference sequence). This CDR3 spans 13 amino acids. Trimming took 6 bases from V and 5 from J, leaving 12 bases between them. The sequenced material came from sorted CD4+, CD8+, or CD8+CD57+ T cells (not recorded which) from PBMCs. This clonotype was sampled from a human donor in good health, serving as a control. The chain employs TRBV19 and TRBJ2-3, with D possibly being TRBD2 (6 bases). The chain's CDR3 is CASRRLVGDTQYF. CDR3 DNA: TGTGCCAGTAGGCGACTAGTGGGAGATACGCAGTATTTT.